One TCR beta chain is described in this entry. These data originate in a study of blood T cell repertoires in COVID-19. Study as a whole: Acute and convalescent COVID-19 specimens originated in the United States, Italy and Spain. T cells, B-cell-depleted T cells, or PBMCs provided the cDNA or gDNA that served as material.

The CDR3 is 15 amino acids. The germline gives CDR1 SEHNR, CDR2 FQNEAQ (reference sequence). Trimming stripped 3 bases from V and 1 base from J, with 12 bases between. Authors' analysis steps: By means of reference gene primer amplification, nucleated cell counts were estimated. Here immunoSEQ multiplex PCR was the method, and the copy in TCRdb shows in-frame clones only, minus some. D and trimming were read from the DNA, whereas the V and J calls and clone size are those reported in that table. The top ten clones hold about 3.3% of a sample with approximately 180,000 clones, 80% to 90% of them seen once.

The J gene is TRBJ2-5, the V gene TRBV7-9; the D is unclear. What was sequenced was peripheral blood. The receptor's source is a man aged 55 to 70 with acute or convalescent COVID-19. DNA of the CDR3: TGTGCCAGCAGCTTTACTCTGCTGGTCCAAGAGACCCAGTACTTC. Amino acids: CASSFTLLVQETQYF.